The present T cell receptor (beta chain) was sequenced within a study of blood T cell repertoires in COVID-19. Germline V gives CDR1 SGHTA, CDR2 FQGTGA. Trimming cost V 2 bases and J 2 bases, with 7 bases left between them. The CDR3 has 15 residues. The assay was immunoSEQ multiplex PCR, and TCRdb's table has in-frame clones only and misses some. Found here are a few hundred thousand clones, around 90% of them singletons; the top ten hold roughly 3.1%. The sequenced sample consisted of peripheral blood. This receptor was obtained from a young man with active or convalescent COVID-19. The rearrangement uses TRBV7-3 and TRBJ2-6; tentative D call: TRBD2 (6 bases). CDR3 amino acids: CASSLGGAGANVLTF. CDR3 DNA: TGTGCCAGCAGCTTAGGAGGGGCTGGGGCCAACGTCCTGACTTTC.